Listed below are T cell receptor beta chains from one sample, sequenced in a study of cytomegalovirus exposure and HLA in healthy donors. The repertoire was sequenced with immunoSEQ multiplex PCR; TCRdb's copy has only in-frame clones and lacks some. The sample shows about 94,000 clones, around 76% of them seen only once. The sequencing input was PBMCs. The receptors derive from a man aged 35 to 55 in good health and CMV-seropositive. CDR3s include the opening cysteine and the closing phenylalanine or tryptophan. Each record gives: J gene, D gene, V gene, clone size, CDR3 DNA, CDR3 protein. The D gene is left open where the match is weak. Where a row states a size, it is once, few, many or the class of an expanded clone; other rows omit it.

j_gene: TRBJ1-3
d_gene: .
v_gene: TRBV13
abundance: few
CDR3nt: TGTGCCAGCATCCAGTCCGCAGGTCGAAACACCATATATTTT
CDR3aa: CASIQSAGRNTIYF

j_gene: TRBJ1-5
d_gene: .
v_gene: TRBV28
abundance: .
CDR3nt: TGTGCCGGGGGAGGGAGAGGGGATTACAGCAATCAGCCCCAGCATTTT
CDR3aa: CAGGGRGDYSNQPQHF

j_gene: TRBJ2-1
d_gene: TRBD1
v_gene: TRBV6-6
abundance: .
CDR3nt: TGTGCCAGCAGTTACTCACAGGGGAACTACAATGAGCAGTTCTTC
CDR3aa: CASSYSQGNYNEQFF

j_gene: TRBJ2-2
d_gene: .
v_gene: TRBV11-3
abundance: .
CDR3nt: TGTGCCAGCAGCTTCGGGGGCACCGGGGAGCTGTTTTTT
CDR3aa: CASSFGGTGELFF

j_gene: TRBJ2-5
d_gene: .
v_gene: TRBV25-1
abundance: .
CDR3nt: TGTGCCAGCAGTGAAGCAGGAGGGGCTGGAGAGACCCAGTACTTC
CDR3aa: CASSEAGGAGETQYF

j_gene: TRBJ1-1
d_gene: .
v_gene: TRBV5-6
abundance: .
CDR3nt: TGTGCCAGCAGCTTGCCCACAGGGCGCACTGAAGCTTTCTTT
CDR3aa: CASSLPTGRTEAFF

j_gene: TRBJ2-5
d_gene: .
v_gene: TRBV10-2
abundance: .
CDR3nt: TGCGCCACCTCCGGGAACAGGGAAGAGACCCAGTACTTC
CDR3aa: CATSGNREETQYF

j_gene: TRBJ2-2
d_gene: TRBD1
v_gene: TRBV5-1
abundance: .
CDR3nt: TGCGCCACCCGGACAGGGGGCAACACCGGGGAGCTGTTTTTT
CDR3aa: CATRTGGNTGELFF

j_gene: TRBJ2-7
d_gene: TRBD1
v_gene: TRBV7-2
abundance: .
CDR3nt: TGTGCCAGCAGCCCACGGGACAGGGGCCACGAGCAGTACTTC
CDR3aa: CASSPRDRGHEQYF

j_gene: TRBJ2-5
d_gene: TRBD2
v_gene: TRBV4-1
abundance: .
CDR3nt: TGCGCCAGCAGCCTGGGACTAGCCGGGGAGACCCAGTACTTC
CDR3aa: CASSLGLAGETQYF

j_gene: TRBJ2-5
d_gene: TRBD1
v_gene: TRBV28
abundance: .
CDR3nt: TGTGCCAGCAGTTTAGGTTCTTGGGCAGGGGGAGAGACCCAGTACTTC
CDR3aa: CASSLGSWAGGETQYF

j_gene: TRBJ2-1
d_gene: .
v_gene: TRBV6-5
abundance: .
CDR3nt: TGTGCCAGCAGTTACCGGGTTGGTGGGACTCCCTCTGAGCAGTTCTTC
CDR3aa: CASSYRVGGTPSEQFF

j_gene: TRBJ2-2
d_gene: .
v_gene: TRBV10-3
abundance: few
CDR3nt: TGTGCCATCATCGAGGGAATCACCGGGGAGCTGTTTTTT
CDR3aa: CAIIEGITGELFF

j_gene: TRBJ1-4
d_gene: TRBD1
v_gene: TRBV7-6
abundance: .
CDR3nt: TGTGCCAGCAGCTTAGAAGGGGGCTTTGGAAATGAAAAACTGTTTTTT
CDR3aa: CASSLEGGFGNEKLFF

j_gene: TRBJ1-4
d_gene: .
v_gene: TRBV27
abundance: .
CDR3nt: TGTGCCAGCAGCATTACGGGGGTCGACCGTGAAAAACTGTTTTTT
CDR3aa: CASSITGVDREKLFF

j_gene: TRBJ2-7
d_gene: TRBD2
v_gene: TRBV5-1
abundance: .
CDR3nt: TGCGCCAGCAGTCCCGGGGGGAGAGACGAGCAGTACTTC
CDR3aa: CASSPGGRDEQYF

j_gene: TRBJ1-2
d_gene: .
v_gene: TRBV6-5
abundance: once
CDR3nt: TGTGCCGGGGACATTTTCTATGGCTACACCTTC
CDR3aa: CAGDIFYGYTF

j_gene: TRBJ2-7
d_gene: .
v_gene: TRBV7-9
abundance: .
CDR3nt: TGTGCCAGCAGCTCCCCCTCCCGACTAGAGAAACCTCGCTACGAGCAGTACTTC
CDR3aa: CASSSPSRLEKPRYEQYF

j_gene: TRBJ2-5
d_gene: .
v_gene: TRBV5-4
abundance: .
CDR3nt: TGTGCCAGCAGCTTGGGCCACGCGGTAGGGACCCAGTACTTC
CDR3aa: CASSLGHAVGTQYF

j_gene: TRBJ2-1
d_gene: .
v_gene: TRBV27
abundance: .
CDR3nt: TGTGCCAGCAGCCTCTCCGTCGGGGGCAATGAGCAGTTCTTC
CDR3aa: CASSLSVGGNEQFF

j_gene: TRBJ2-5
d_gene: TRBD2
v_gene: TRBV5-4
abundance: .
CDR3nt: TGTGCCAGCAGCTTGAGGAGCGGGGGGGAAGGAGAGACCCAGTACTTC
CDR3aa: CASSLRSGGEGETQYF

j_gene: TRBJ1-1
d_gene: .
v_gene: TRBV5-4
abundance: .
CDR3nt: TGTGCCAGCAGCTTGGATTCGGGGTCCTACACTGAAGCTTTCTTT
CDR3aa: CASSLDSGSYTEAFF

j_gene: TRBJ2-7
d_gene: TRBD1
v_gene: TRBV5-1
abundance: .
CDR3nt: TGCGCCAGCAGCCCGGACCCGGGACAGGGGTCCTACGAGCAGTACTTC
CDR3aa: CASSPDPGQGSYEQYF

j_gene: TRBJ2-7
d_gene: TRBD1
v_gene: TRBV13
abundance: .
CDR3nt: TGTGCCAGCAGCCCCCCGCCGGGACAGGGGGTCTACGAGCAGTACTTC
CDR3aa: CASSPPPGQGVYEQYF